This passage covers 15 T cell receptor beta chains from one sample sequenced in a study of blood T cells in healthy people across ages. The authors ran a second PCR of 7 to 11 cycles using a sample-barcoded 5' primer and a J-beta primer mix. In TCRdb, the 5' RACE reads were re-called with MiXCR into one record per CDR3 protein. The table shows about 640,000 distinct CDR3 sequences, with 45% to 65% occurring only once. Source material: blood. The receptors were sampled from a man aged 55 to 70 in good health.

This clonotype was recorded only once. The rearrangement uses TRBV7-2 and TRBJ1-1, with D maybe TRBD1 (5 bases). Germline values: CDR1 SGHTA, CDR2 FQGNSA. CDR3 size: 16 residues. V was shortened by 6 bases and J by 1 base, with 18 bases between the two germline ends. CDR3 coding DNA: TGTGCCAGCAGGGTGATTGGGACCAGGACGAACACTGAAGCTTTCTTT. Its translation is CASRVIGTRTNTEAFF. Complete variable domain (other parts from reference TRBV7-2 and TRBJ1-1): GAGVSQSPSNKVTEKGKDVELRCDPISGHTALYWYRQSLGQGLEFLIYFQGNSAPDKSGLPSDRFSAERTGGSVSTLTIQRTQQEDSAVYLCASRVIGTRTNTEAFFGQGTRLTVV.

This clonotype was observed many times. The J gene is TRBJ1-5, the V gene TRBV3-1, with TRBD1 as a possible D gene (6 bases). The CDR3 totals 15 residues. Germline loops: CDR1 LGHDT, CDR2 YNNKEL (reference sequence). Trimming pared 0 bases from V and 7 bases from J, leaving 13 bases between. The CDR3 spells CASSQDFRGSQPQHF. CDR3 bases: TGTGCCAGCAGCCAAGATTTCAGGGGAAGCCAGCCCCAGCATTTT.

This chain connects TRBV2 to TRBJ2-1, with TRBD1 matching 8 bases. V shed 5 bases, J shed 3 bases, and the junction held 6 bases outside the gene matches. The germline V gene encodes CDR1 SNHLY and CDR2 FYNNEI. This CDR3 spans 15 amino acids. The CDR3 reads CASSFPGTGYNEQFF. The CDR3 DNA sequence: TGTGCCAGCAGTTTTCCCGGGACAGGCTACAATGAGCAGTTCTTC.

The chain is built from TRBV4-2 and TRBJ2-5; TRBD2 might be the D (5 bases). Germline V CDR1 and CDR2: LGHNA, YNFKEQ. Trimming took off 0 bases at V and 11 bases at J, with 19 bases between the two ends. The length of the CDR3 is 15 residues. Here the CDR3 reads CASSQDLVLSGEQYF. Written as DNA, the CDR3 is TGTGCCAGCAGCCAAGATCTGGTCCTAAGTGGGGAGCAGTACTTC.

Only a few counts were recorded for this clonotype. The gene calls are TRBV20-1 and TRBJ2-5; D may be TRBD1 (6 bases). V lost 5 bases and J lost 6, with 13 bases in between. The CDR3 consists of 12 residues. Germline CDR1 is DFQATT and CDR2 is SNEGSKA (reference sequence). The CDR3 DNA follows: TGCAGTGCTGAGGGGGTGGTGAAGACCCAGTACTTC. Protein sequence: CSAEGVVKTQYF.

The chain uses TRBV2 and TRBJ1-2; 12 nucleotides align to TRBD1. The germline V gene encodes CDR1 SNHLY and CDR2 FYNNEI. The J segment lost 8 bases and the V segment lost 3 bases, leaving 7 bases of the junction unmatched. The CDR3 runs to 15 residues. CDR3 residues: CASSELGQGARGYTF. CDR3 coding DNA: TGTGCCAGCAGTGAGTTGGGACAGGGGGCGCGAGGCTACACCTTC.

V usage is TRBV11-3 and J usage is TRBJ2-7, with TRBD1 matching 11 bases. The junction had 6 bases not matched to a gene; V was cut back by 3 bases and J by 11 bases. The germline V gene has CDR1 SGHNT and CDR2 YENEEA. The CDR3 is 13 residues long. The CDR3 loop reads CASSFVRDRGKYF. CDR3 sequence (DNA): TGTGCCAGCAGCTTCGTCCGGGACAGGGGGAAGTACTTC.

The chain has TRBV29-1 and TRBJ2-7; possibly TRBD1 or TRBD2 for D (6 bases each). The CDR3 consists of 13 residues. V was shortened by 7 bases and J by 7 bases, with 20 bases between the two germline ends. Germline assignment: CDR1 SQVTM and CDR2 ANQGSEA. CDR3 bases: TGCAGCGCTGACGGAGGGGTAGGACAGGAGCAGTACTTC. The encoded protein is CSADGGVGQEQYF.

This clonotype was found a few times. V is TRBV25-1 and J is TRBJ2-5; perhaps TRBD1 as D (5 bases). V lost 8 bases and J lost 3, with 16 bases in between. This CDR3 contains 14 residues. The germline CDR1 and CDR2 sequences are MGHDK and SYGVNS. The CDR3 DNA reads as TGTGCCAGCTCCGTGTGGCAGGGAAAAGAGACCCAGTACTTC. Amino acid sequence: CASSVWQGKETQYF.

This clonotype turned up a few times. The chain joins TRBV9 to TRBJ2-5, with a possible D match to TRBD2 (5 bases). CDR3 length equals 16 residues. Trimming took 1 base from V and 1 from J, leaving 14 bases between them. Germline V gene data show CDR1 as SGDLS and CDR2 as YYNGEE. The CDR3 sequence is CASSVTPQTTQETQYF. The CDR3 DNA follows: TGTGCCAGCAGCGTAACTCCACAGACTACCCAAGAGACCCAGTACTTC.

The chain uses TRBV4-1 and TRBJ2-3; 9 positions agree with TRBD2. This CDR3 is 17 amino acids long. Germline V lookup: CDR1 MGHRA, CDR2 YSYEKL. After removal of 4 bases from V and 0 bases from J, the junction contained 8 bases not matched to a gene. The chain's CDR3 is CASSPKVLAGSTDTQYF. The CDR3 DNA follows: TGCGCCAGCAGCCCAAAGGTCCTAGCGGGGAGCACAGATACGCAGTATTTT.

This clonotype was recorded many times. The chain uses TRBV6-2 or TRBV6-3 and TRBJ2-1, with D uncertain. The CDR3 has 13 amino acids. The germline V gene has CDR1 MNHEY and CDR2 SVGEGT. Trimming removed 5 bases at V and 8 bases at J, with 13 bases between. CDR3 nucleotides: TGTGCCAGCAGTGACGGGCCTAGAGATGAGCAGTTCTTC. This gives the protein CASSDGPRDEQFF.

The chain has TRBV9 and TRBJ1-2; a weak D match, TRBD1 (6 bases). From germline, CDR1 is SGDLS and CDR2 YYNGEE. Trimming took off 6 bases at V and 6 bases at J, with 21 bases between the two ends. This CDR3 comprises 15 residues. The CDR3 nucleotides read TGTGCCAGCACCGAGAACACAGGACAGAGCGATGGCTACACCTTC. Translated: CASTENTGQSDGYTF.

The chain has TRBV20-1 and TRBJ2-5; D tentatively reads TRBD1 or TRBD2 (6 bases each). V lost 6 bases and J lost 2, with 16 bases in between. The germline CDR1 and CDR2 sequences are DFQATT and SNEGSKA (reference sequence). The CDR3 is 14 amino acids. CDR3 residues: CSATRGVGQETQYF. Written as DNA, the CDR3 is TGCAGTGCGACGAGGGGGGTGGGGCAAGAGACCCAGTACTTC.

V and J are TRBV28 and TRBJ2-1; the match to TRBD2 covers 7 bases. This CDR3 spans 16 amino acids. J lost 1 base, V lost 2 bases, and 5 bases had no gene match. Germline V CDR1 and CDR2: MDHEN, SYDVKM. The CDR3 coding sequence is TGTGCCAGCAGTTTAGAGTGGCGGGGGTCCTACAATGAGCAGTTCTTC. Its translation: CASSLEWRGSYNEQFF.